What follows describes a single TCR beta chain. The germline CDR1 and CDR2 sequences are LGHDT and YNNKEL (reference sequence). The CDR3 runs 16 residues. Trimming pared 5 bases from V and 5 bases from J, leaving 19 bases between. This record belongs to a study of control samples from healthy donors and cancer patients. Clones were read by immunoSEQ multiplex PCR, and TCRdb kept only the in-frame ones, dropping some. The sample includes about 55,000 clones, roughly 94% of them seen just once. This clonotype originated in a man in his thirties or forties in good health. Sequenced: blood. The chain employs TRBV3-1 (or the pseudogene TRBV3-2) and TRBJ1-5; D possibly corresponds to TRBD1 (5 bases). CDR3 sequence (DNA): TGTGCCAGCAGCGATGGAATGGCAGGGAGGGATCAGCCCCAGCATTTT. It specifies CASSDGMAGRDQPQHF.